One sample yielded the 2 T cell receptor beta chains listed below, sequenced in a study of beta chain features in type 1 diabetes. Investigators reverse transcribed all isolated RNA, so they sequenced expressed TCRB transcripts. Only in-frame clones appear in the TCRdb table, and some are missing; sequencing was by immunoSEQ multiplex PCR. The profile shows hundreds of thousands of clones, about an eighth of them singletons. Sequencing was performed on naive CD4+ T cells from blood. The receptors were sampled from a woman younger than 35 in good health.

This clone has at least ten counts. The V call is TRBV30, the J call TRBJ1-1; no clear D gene. Germline assignment: CDR1 GTSNPN and CDR2 SVGIG (reference sequence). V shed 0 bases and J shed 5 bases, with 13 bases lying between them. This CDR3 contains 14 residues. The CDR3 bases are TGTGCCTGGAGTGTGAAAGGGATTATTACTGAAGCTTTCTTT. Encoded protein: CAWSVKGIITEAFF.

This clone showed up just a few times. This chain joins TRBV28 and TRBJ2-7; possibly TRBD1 for D (5 bases). The CDR3 sequence is 14 residues long. The V end was cut by 6 bases, the J end by 0 bases, with 12 bases between. Germline values: CDR1 MDHEN, CDR2 SYDVKM. The CDR3 region is CASSQMTDSYEQYV. The CDR3 DNA follows: TGTGCCAGCAGCCAGATGACAGACTCCTACGAGCAGTACGTC.